This T cell receptor beta chain was obtained from a study of siplizumab effects on memory and regulatory T cells. TCRdb's copy holds only in-frame clones and misses some; the assay was immunoSEQ multiplex PCR. The sample consists of 55,000 to 65,000 clones, around 98% of them appearing once. Points from the study as a whole: Tregs that proliferated in siplizumab cultures did not have their suppressive function confirmed. Contribution to the alloresponse seemed major for naive T cells, which also seemed more diverse than memory cells. Mappable alloreactive CD4+ clones were on average roughly 70% Treg-derived with siplizumab, about 26% in controls.

Comment on this clone: No antigen is known for it.

In a few donor pairs, unstimulated naive, memory, effector memory and TEMRA subsets were sequenced. V gave up 4 bases and J gave up 12 bases; unmatched junction bases: 12. The germline gives CDR1 PRHDT, CDR2 FYEKMQ (reference sequence). This CDR3 spans 17 amino acids. The origin of this receptor is a human donor in good health. The V gene is TRBV13, the J gene TRBJ2-1, with TRBD2 matching over 16 bases. Source material: naive CD8+ T cells sorted from blood. The CDR3 reads CASSSPGTSGREVVQFF. For the CDR3, the DNA is TGTGCCAGCAGCTCTCCCGGGACTAGCGGGAGGGAAGTCGTGCAGTTCTTC.